This TCR beta chain is from a study of blood T cell repertoires in COVID-19. Enrollees, about 18 to 90 years old, lived in 24 US areas. This clone was recorded a few times. The assay was immunoSEQ multiplex PCR, and TCRdb's table has in-frame clones only and misses some. The sample shows about 20,000 clones, roughly 88% of them seen only once. The CDR3 extends over 11 amino acids. The germline CDR1 and CDR2 sequences are SGHDT and YYEEEE. Deletions cut 3 bases from V and 6 bases from J, with 7 bases between. Sequences were obtained from PBMCs or T cells enriched from blood (not recorded which). The chain links TRBV5-6 to TRBJ2-7; D ambiguous. This receptor was taken from a woman in her 30s who had recovered from COVID-19. Here the CDR3 DNA reads TGTGCCAGCAGCTCCGGAGCCGAGCAGTACTTC. Translating it yields CASSSGAEQYF. The variable domain in full, with the rest retrieved from reference TRBV5-6 and TRBJ2-7, is DAGVTQSPTHLIKTRGQQVTLRCSPKSGHDTVSWYQQALGQGPQFIFQYYEEEERQRGNFPDRFSGHQFPNYSSELNVNALLLGDSALYLCASSSGAEQYFGPGTRLTVT.